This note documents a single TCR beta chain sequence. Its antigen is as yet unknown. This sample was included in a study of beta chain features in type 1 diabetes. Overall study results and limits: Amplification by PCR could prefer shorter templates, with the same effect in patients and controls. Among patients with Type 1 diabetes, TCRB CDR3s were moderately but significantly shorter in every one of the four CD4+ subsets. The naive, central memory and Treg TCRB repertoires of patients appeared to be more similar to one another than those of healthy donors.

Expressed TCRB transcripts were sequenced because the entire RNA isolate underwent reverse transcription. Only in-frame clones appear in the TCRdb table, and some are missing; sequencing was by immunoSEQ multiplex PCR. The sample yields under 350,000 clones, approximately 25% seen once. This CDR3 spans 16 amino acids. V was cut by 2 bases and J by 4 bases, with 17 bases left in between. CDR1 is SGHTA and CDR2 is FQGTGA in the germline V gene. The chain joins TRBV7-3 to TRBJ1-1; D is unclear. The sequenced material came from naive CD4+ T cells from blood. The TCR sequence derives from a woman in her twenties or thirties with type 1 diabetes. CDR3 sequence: CASSLEGLEYGTEAFF. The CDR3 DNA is TGTGCCAGCAGCTTAGAGGGATTGGAATACGGCACTGAAGCTTTCTTT.